Each of the 24 T cell receptor beta chains below was sequenced from the same sample in a study of shared clonotypes between healthy human individuals. CD8 cells regarded as naive lacked CD45RO, were positively chosen for CCR7, and omitted terminally differentiated effector memory CD45RA+ cells. Profiled with immunoSEQ multiplex PCR; TCRdb holds only in-frame clones, not every one. The sample records roughly 890,000 clones, 92% being singletons. Sequencing was performed on naive CD8+ T cells sorted from blood. These receptors came from a young man in good health.

The rearrangement links TRBV29-1 to TRBJ2-2; D is perhaps TRBD2 (5 bases). CDR1 is SQVTM, CDR2 ANQGSEA, per germline. V lost 4 bases to trimming and J lost 1 base, with 7 bases between them. The CDR3 contains 13 residues. CDR3 loop: CSVGGLNTGELFF. CDR3 nucleotide sequence: TGCAGCGTTGGTGGACTGAACACCGGGGAGCTGTTTTTT.

The chain is built from TRBV19 and TRBJ2-7; 10 positions match TRBD2. Looked up from germline, CDR1 is LNHDA and CDR2 is SQIVND (reference sequence). With V trimmed by 7 bases and J by 5 bases, 11 bases remained unmatched. The CDR3 sequence is 15 residues long. Here the CDR3 reads CASTPLAGAVDEQYF. CDR3 bases: TGTGCCAGTACTCCGCTAGCGGGAGCGGTCGACGAGCAGTACTTC.

This rearrangement joins TRBV10-1 to TRBJ1-1; maybe TRBD1 (6 bases). The CDR3 is 13 amino acids. Germline CDR1 reads WNHNN; CDR2 reads SYGVQD (reference sequence). V was shortened by 3 bases and J by 4 bases, with 9 bases between the two germline ends. In DNA form, the CDR3 reads TGCGCCAGCAGTGACAGGGGAAGCACTGAAGCTTTCTTT. Its protein product is CASSDRGSTEAFF.

The CDR3 spells CASSRGLAGVEDTQYF. DNA for the CDR3: TGTGCCAGCAGCCGTGGACTAGCGGGGGTAGAAGATACGCAGTATTTT. This chain links TRBV13 with TRBJ2-3; 13 nucleotides line up with TRBD2. Trimming at V came to 5 bases and at J to 5 bases, leaving 7 bases not matched to a gene. Per the germline V gene, CDR1 is PRHDT and CDR2 is FYEKMQ (reference sequence). This CDR3 contains 16 residues.

This sequence joins TRBV9 and TRBJ1-2, with 10 bases identical to TRBD1. The CDR3 length is 16 residues. CDR1 and CDR2 (germline): SGDLS, YYNGEE. V shed 4 bases and J 5 bases; nucleotides not matched to a gene: 11. This chain's CDR3 is CASSTGTGEGGYGYTF. The CDR3 region has the DNA TGTGCCAGCAGCACCGGGACAGGGGAGGGAGGGTATGGCTACACCTTC.

This clone came up a few times. The chain is built from TRBV27 and TRBJ2-7; possibly TRBD2 for D (6 bases). The CDR3 contains 14 residues. Germline values: CDR1 MNHEY, CDR2 SMNVEV (reference sequence). The V and J ends lost 2 bases and 4 bases respectively, with 12 bases between them. For the CDR3, the DNA is TGTGCCAGCAGTTTAAGGCGGGACTTTTACGAGCAGTACTTC. Translating gives CASSLRRDFYEQYF.

The V and J genes are TRBV15 and TRBJ2-5, with D uncertain. Looked up from germline, CDR1 is LNHNV and CDR2 is YYDKDF (reference sequence). CDR3 size: 14 residues. Trimming removed 5 bases at V and 1 base at J, with 11 bases between. CDR3 sequence (DNA): TGTGCCACCAGCCCAGTTCCGGGCCAAGAGACCCAGTACTTC. It codes for CATSPVPGQETQYF.

DNA for the CDR3: TGTGCCAGCGGCTGGGGTCGAGAAGCTTTCTTT. It specifies CASGWGREAFF. The chain uses TRBV7-9 and TRBJ1-1; D gene ambiguous. Per germline, CDR1 SEHNR and CDR2 FQNEAQ (reference sequence). The V end lost 8 bases, the J end lost 8 bases, and 12 bases lay between the germline ends. The CDR3 is made up of 11 amino acids.

This chain connects TRBV5-5 to TRBJ2-7; D gene uncertain. CDR3 length: 12 amino acids. V lost 0 bases and J 3 bases, leaving 4 bases between the germline ends. Per the germline V gene, CDR1 is SGHKS and CDR2 is YYEKEE (reference sequence). The CDR3 sequence is CASSLDGYEQYF. In DNA, the CDR3 is TGTGCCAGCAGCTTGGACGGCTACGAGCAGTACTTC.

V is TRBV13 and J is TRBJ2-3; D perhaps matches TRBD1 (5 bases). There are 13 residues in the CDR3. Trimming removed 3 bases from V and 5 bases from J, with 9 bases in between. The germline V gene has CDR1 PRHDT and CDR2 FYEKMQ (reference sequence). The CDR3 here is CASSLPGQDTQYF. In DNA form, the CDR3 reads TGTGCCAGCAGCTTGCCAGGGCAAGATACGCAGTATTTT. The full variable domain, in which reference TRBV13 and TRBJ2-3 provide the parts outside the CDR3, is AAGVIQSPRHLIKEKRETATLKCYPIPRHDTVYWYQQGPGQDPQFLISFYEKMQSDKGSIPDRFSAQQFSDYHSELNMSSLELGDSALYFCASSLPGQDTQYFGPGTRLTVL.

This chain uses TRBV7-3 with TRBJ2-2, with TRBD2 identical over 10 bases. Germline V gene data show CDR1 as SGHTA and CDR2 as FQGTGA. The CDR3 has 18 amino acids. V was pared by 5 bases and J by 0 bases, with 9 bases of the junction left unmatched. Here the CDR3 DNA reads TGTGCCAGCAGCCCACGAGGACTAGCGGTTACGAACACCGGGGAGCTGTTTTTT. It specifies CASSPRGLAVTNTGELFF.

The V gene is TRBV28, the J gene TRBJ1-1; D not resolved. The germline gives CDR1 MDHEN, CDR2 SYDVKM. Trimming cost V 3 bases and J 8 bases, with 10 bases left between them. This CDR3 has 12 residues. This CDR3 is CASSFGSLEAFF. The DNA of the CDR3 is TGTGCCAGCAGTTTCGGGTCTTTAGAAGCTTTCTTT.

J is TRBJ2-3 and V is TRBV4-3; D is perhaps TRBD1 (6 bases). CDR3 length: 15 amino acids. Trimming pared 1 base from V and 3 bases from J, leaving 11 bases between. Germline V gene lookup returns CDR1 LGHNA and CDR2 YSLEER. The chain's CDR3 is CASSQGQGWTDTQYF. As DNA, the CDR3 is TGCGCCAGCAGCCAAGGGCAGGGGTGGACAGATACGCAGTATTTT.

In its sample, this clone was seen once. Written as DNA, the CDR3 is TGTGCCAGCAGCCCGGGAGGTGGACTGGCCGGGGAGCTGTTTTTT. Protein: CASSPGGGLAGELFF. The J gene is TRBJ2-2, the V gene TRBV11-2; the match to TRBD2 covers 7 bases. Germline V gene lookup returns CDR1 SGHAT and CDR2 FQNNGV. Trimming cost V 5 bases and J 6 bases; bases outside gene matches: 9. This CDR3 has 15 amino acids.

The chain uses TRBV7-9 and TRBJ2-7; 8 bases are shared with TRBD2. The germline gives CDR1 SEHNR, CDR2 FQNEAQ (reference sequence). This CDR3 region has 15 residues. The J segment lost 2 bases and the V segment lost 5 bases, leaving 8 bases of the junction unmatched. This chain's CDR3 is CASSPPYSGAYEQYF. The CDR3 DNA sequence: TGTGCCAGCAGCCCGCCTTATAGCGGGGCCTACGAGCAGTACTTC. The variable domain in full, with the rest retrieved from reference TRBV7-9 and TRBJ2-7, is DTGVSQNPRHKITKRGQNVTFRCDPISEHNRLYWYRQTLGQGPEFLTYFQNEAQLEKSRLLSDRFSAERPKGSFSTLEIQRTEQGDSAMYLCASSPPYSGAYEQYFGPGTRLTVT.

This sequence joins TRBV4-3 and TRBJ2-7; 11 bases map to TRBD2. The J segment lost 2 bases and the V segment lost 3 bases, leaving 3 bases of the junction unmatched. The CDR3 has 15 residues. CDR1 is LGHNA and CDR2 is YSLEER in the germline V gene. For the CDR3, the DNA is TGCGCCAGCAGCCAGATAGCGGGAGGGCCCTACGAGCAGTACTTC. It codes for CASSQIAGGPYEQYF.

This chain joins TRBV5-6 and TRBJ2-7; TRBD1 aligns across 11 bases. Germline V gene lookup returns CDR1 SGHDT and CDR2 YYEEEE. V shed 6 bases, J shed 5 bases, and the junction held 7 bases outside the gene matches. The CDR3 extends over 14 amino acids. The CDR3 bases are TGTGCCAGCACCTGGACAGGGGGCAGGGACGAGCAGTACTTC. It specifies CASTWTGGRDEQYF.

The sample holds one count of this clone. CDR3 amino acids: CASSWRGADEKLFF. CDR3 bases: TGTGCCAGCAGCTGGAGGGGGGCGGATGAAAAACTGTTTTTT. The chain uses TRBV27 and TRBJ1-4; maybe TRBD1 (6 bases). Trimming took off 6 bases at V and 6 bases at J, with 14 bases between the two ends. Germline assignment: CDR1 MNHEY and CDR2 SMNVEV (reference sequence). The CDR3 length is 14 residues.

The chain is built from TRBV5-5 and TRBJ2-2; 7 positions agree with TRBD1. CDR3 length: 15 residues. The J segment lost 3 bases and the V segment lost 5 bases, leaving 7 bases of the junction unmatched. The germline V gene has CDR1 SGHKS and CDR2 YYEKEE (reference sequence). The CDR3 is CASRDGQAYTGELFF. In DNA form, the CDR3 reads TGTGCCAGCAGGGACGGACAGGCTTACACCGGGGAGCTGTTTTTT.

This sequence joins TRBV5-5 and TRBJ2-3; 8 positions match TRBD2. The J segment lost 1 base and the V segment lost 0 bases, leaving 13 bases of the junction unmatched. Germline-derived CDR1 and CDR2 are SGHKS and YYEKEE (reference sequence). The CDR3 sequence is 19 residues long. DNA for the CDR3: TGTGCCAGCAGCTTGGGGGGCGGCGGGACTAGGGCCGGCACAGATACGCAGTATTTT. Protein sequence: CASSLGGGGTRAGTDTQYF.

This clone was observed once. The CDR3 here is CASSQGGMPQFF. The CDR3 coding sequence is TGCGCCAGCAGCCAAGGGGGAATGCCCCAGTTCTTC. J is TRBJ2-1 and V is TRBV4-1, with D uncertain. From germline, CDR1 is MGHRA and CDR2 YSYEKL. This CDR3 has 12 amino acids. Trimming removed 1 base from V and 13 bases from J, with 11 bases in between.

The chain couples TRBV7-9 to TRBJ2-7; TRBD2 might be the D (5 bases). CDR3 length: 14 residues. Germline CDR1 is SEHNR and CDR2 is FQNEAQ (reference sequence). The V gene lost 1 base and the J gene lost 4 bases, with 11 bases spanning the gap. CDR3 coding DNA: TGTGCCAGCAGCTTAGGGGAGACGGGATACGAGCAGTACTTC. Translated, it gives CASSLGETGYEQYF.

The chain is built from TRBV15 and TRBJ2-3, with 7 bases matching TRBD2. Germline lookup yields CDR1 LNHNV and CDR2 YYDKDF (reference sequence). The CDR3 covers 18 residues. The J segment lost 6 bases and the V segment lost 8 bases, leaving 23 bases of the junction unmatched. CDR3 protein: CATADSGWGERDLDTQYF. The CDR3 DNA reads TGTGCCACCGCAGATTCGGGTTGGGGGGAGCGGGATTTGGATACGCAGTATTTT.

This chain joins TRBV11-2 and TRBJ2-7; D call uncertain. Germline V gene data show CDR1 as SGHAT and CDR2 as FQNNGV. CDR3 size: 16 residues. With 0 bases removed from V and 2 bases from J, the gap between germline ends came to 14 bases. The chain's CDR3 is CASSLETQDIAYEQYF. DNA of the CDR3: TGTGCCAGCAGCTTAGAGACTCAAGACATCGCCTACGAGCAGTACTTC. The variable domain in full, completed from reference TRBV11-2 and TRBJ2-7, reads EAGVAQSPRYKIIEKRQSVAFWCNPISGHATLYWYQQILGQGPKLLIQFQNNGVVDDSQLPKDRFSAERLKGVDSTLKIQPAKLEDSAVYLCASSLETQDIAYEQYFGPGTRLTVT.